The 14 T cell receptor beta chains below come from one sample, sequenced in a study of blood T cell repertoires in COVID-19. Method: immunoSEQ multiplex PCR; TCRdb's copy keeps in-frame clones and lacks some. The table has 65,000 to 100,000 clones, 89% seen once; the top ten hold approximately 9.3%. The specimen was peripheral blood. The receptors come from a man over 45 with acute or convalescent COVID-19.

The genes are TRBV7-8 and TRBJ1-6; D gene unclear. V was clipped by 5 bases and J by 9 bases, with 17 bases between them. This CDR3 region has 15 residues. Germline loops: CDR1 SGHVS, CDR2 FQNEAQ. The CDR3 region is CASSPTRSAGSPLHF. CDR3 nucleotide sequence: TGTGCCAGCAGCCCGACCCGGTCGGCGGGTTCACCCCTCCACTTT.

V gene TRBV19 combines with J gene TRBJ2-5; TRBD2 is a possible D gene (5 bases). V lost 6 bases and J lost 5, with 10 bases in between. The CDR3 has 12 residues. Germline V gene sequence: CDR1 LNHDA, CDR2 SQIVND (reference sequence). The CDR3 reads CASRAAGETQYF. The CDR3 region has the DNA TGTGCCAGTAGAGCGGCTGGGGAGACCCAGTACTTC.

The chain joins TRBV18 to TRBJ2-7; 11 bases are a match to TRBD1. With 4 bases clipped from V and 5 bases from J, the junction kept 7 bases outside the gene matches. Germline assignment: CDR1 KGHSH and CDR2 LQKENI. This CDR3 is 15 amino acids long. The CDR3 loop is CASSRDRGKLDEQYV. In nucleotides, the CDR3 is TGTGCCAGCTCACGGGACAGGGGGAAGCTGGACGAGCAGTACGTC.

The chain has TRBV7-2 and TRBJ2-3; 10 positions agree with TRBD2. With 7 bases clipped from V and 1 base from J, the junction kept 5 bases outside the gene matches. Germline CDR1 is SGHTA and CDR2 is FQGNSA. This CDR3 is 15 amino acids long. DNA for the CDR3: TGTGCCAGCAATGAGCGGGGGGGTCGCACAGATACGCAGTATTTT. It specifies CASNERGGRTDTQYF.

V gene TRBV10-3 combines with J gene TRBJ2-1, with D possibly being TRBD2 (6 bases). The CDR3 has 15 amino acids. Between the trimmed V and J ends, which lost 5 bases and 4 bases, there was a span of 15 bases. Germline CDR1 is ENHRY and CDR2 is SYGVKD. CDR3 amino acids: CAISPSRGIYNEQFF. Here the CDR3 DNA reads TGTGCCATCAGTCCGTCCCGGGGGATATACAATGAGCAGTTCTTC.

This clone has just one count. The chain recombines TRBV28 with TRBJ1-3, with a weak D call TRBD1 (6 bases). Deletions cut 6 bases from V and 4 bases from J, with 13 bases between. Germline V CDR1 and CDR2: MDHEN, SYDVKM. There are 14 residues in the CDR3. CDR3 residues: CASSLTGFGNTIYF. The CDR3 region has the DNA TGTGCCAGCAGCTTAACAGGGTTCGGAAACACCATATATTTT.

This clone was counted between two and nine times. This chain connects TRBV5-1 to TRBJ2-2; 7 nucleotides line up with TRBD2. CDR1 and CDR2 (germline): SGHRS, YFSETQ. The CDR3 is 15 amino acids. V was clipped by 1 base and J by 1 base; unmatched bases: 1. The CDR3 coding sequence is TGCGCCAGCAGCTTGCCTAGCGGGAACACCGGGGAGCTGTTTTTT. It specifies CASSLPSGNTGELFF.

The chain uses TRBV20-1 and TRBJ2-1; perhaps TRBD2 as D (5 bases). V was clipped by 6 bases and J by 8 bases, with 11 bases between them. The CDR3 has 11 residues. The germline CDR1 and CDR2 sequences are DFQATT and SNEGSKA (reference sequence). The CDR3 is CSADGIYEQFF. The CDR3 DNA is TGCAGTGCCGACGGGATCTATGAGCAGTTCTTC.

The chain couples TRBV19 to TRBJ2-7; D is uncertain. From germline, CDR1 is LNHDA and CDR2 SQIVND (reference sequence). V dropped 5 bases and J dropped 0 bases, with 5 bases sitting between them. The CDR3 spans 12 residues. In nucleotides, the CDR3 is TGTGCCAGTAGTGCAGGCTCCTACGAGCAGTACTTC. Translated: CASSAGSYEQYF. The full variable domain, rest sourced from reference TRBV19 and TRBJ2-7, is DGGITQSPKYLFRKEGQNVTLSCEQNLNHDAMYWYRQDPGQGLRLIYYSQIVNDFQKGDIAEGYSVSREKKESFPLTVTSAQKNPTAFYLCASSAGSYEQYFGPGTRLTVT.

The chain joins TRBV5-1 to TRBJ2-1; 8 positions match TRBD2. The CDR3 runs 15 residues. J lost 2 bases, V lost 3 bases, and 4 bases had no gene match. Germline V gene sequence: CDR1 SGHRS, CDR2 YFSETQ. CDR3 amino acids: CASSYLAGTYNEQFF. CDR3 nucleotides: TGCGCCAGCAGCTATTTAGCGGGGACCTACAATGAGCAGTTCTTC.

This clone was observed a few times. The chain uses TRBV28 and TRBJ1-2; 9 nucleotides align to TRBD1. In germline, CDR1 is MDHEN, CDR2 SYDVKM. Losses at the gene ends were 4 bases for V and 7 bases for J; bases not matched to a gene: 4. The CDR3 consists of 13 residues. This CDR3 is CASSSGQGSGYTF. In DNA form, the CDR3 reads TGTGCCAGCAGTTCCGGACAGGGGTCTGGCTACACCTTC.

The chain uses TRBV19 and TRBJ1-5; D is ambiguous. CDR3 length: 14 amino acids. The germline V gene has CDR1 LNHDA and CDR2 SQIVND (reference sequence). V gave up 1 base and J gave up 5 bases, with 9 bases separating them. CDR3 loop: CASSIGAGYQPQHF. In DNA form, the CDR3 reads TGTGCCAGTAGTATAGGCGCGGGATATCAGCCCCAGCATTTT.

This chain links TRBV30 with TRBJ2-2; unclear D gene. CDR3 size: 13 residues. CDR1 and CDR2 from the germline V gene are GTSNPN and SVGIG (reference sequence). Trimming stripped 5 bases from V and 0 bases from J, with 7 bases between. In DNA, the CDR3 is TGTGCCTGGGGTGACACGAACACCGGGGAGCTGTTTTTT. Protein product: CAWGDTNTGELFF.

This chain joins TRBV19 and TRBJ1-2, with D maybe TRBD1 (6 bases). V lost 5 bases and J lost 5, with 15 bases in between. This CDR3 has 14 residues. Germline V gene data show CDR1 as LNHDA and CDR2 as SQIVND (reference sequence). As DNA, the CDR3 is TGTGCCAGTAGTGCACAGGGAGTTGGTTATGGCTACACCTTC. Its protein is CASSAQGVGYGYTF.